These 19 T cell receptor beta chains were sequenced from one sample in a study of T cell responses to AZD1222 COVID-19 vaccine. Measured with immunoSEQ multiplex PCR; TCRdb has only the in-frame clones, and not every one. The table has about 100,000 clones, 86% seen once; the top ten hold 3% to 3.5%. Sample: peripheral blood, taken on day 0 of AZD1222 vaccination. These receptors came from an adult in good health.

The chain employs TRBV5-4 and TRBJ2-5; weak D call: TRBD1 (6 bases). The CDR3 covers 14 residues. Trimming left V 4 bases short and J 1 base short, with 11 bases between. Germline assignment: CDR1 SGHNT and CDR2 YYREEE (reference sequence). CDR3 loop: CASSGGRGQETQYF. As DNA, the CDR3 is TGTGCCAGCAGCGGGGGCAGGGGCCAAGAGACCCAGTACTTC.

The rearrangement links TRBV25-1 to TRBJ2-7, with D maybe TRBD1 (6 bases). Per germline, CDR1 MGHDK and CDR2 SYGVNS. This CDR3 contains 12 residues. V shed 4 bases and J shed 3 bases, with 7 bases lying between them. The CDR3 here is CASSAQGYEQYF. CDR3 sequence (DNA): TGTGCCAGCAGTGCACAGGGCTACGAGCAGTACTTC.

The chain carries TRBV4-2 and TRBJ2-5; 12 nucleotides match TRBD2. V dropped 3 bases and J dropped 2; count of bases not matched to a gene: 7. The length of the CDR3 is 17 residues. The germline V gene has CDR1 LGHNA and CDR2 YNFKEQ. The CDR3 reads CASSQALAGGSQETQYF. The CDR3 DNA sequence: TGTGCCAGCAGCCAGGCACTAGCGGGGGGCTCTCAAGAGACCCAGTACTTC.

V and J are TRBV11-3 and TRBJ2-2; no clear D. Trimming stripped 5 bases from V and 1 base from J, with 8 bases between. This CDR3 has 14 amino acids. The germline V gene encodes CDR1 SGHNT and CDR2 YENEEA. The CDR3 is CASSLTGNTGELFF. The CDR3 nucleotides are TGTGCCAGCAGCCTCACTGGGAACACCGGGGAGCTGTTTTTT. Using reference TRBV11-3 and TRBJ2-2 for the parts outside the CDR3, the full variable domain is EAGVVQSPRYKIIEKKQPVAFWCNPISGHNTLYWYLQNLGQGPELLIRYENEEAVDDSQLPKDRFSAERLKGVDSTLKIQPAELGDSAVYLCASSLTGNTGELFFGEGSRLTVL.

The chain has TRBV6-5 and TRBJ1-4; TRBD1 matches 7 bases. Germline-derived CDR1 and CDR2 are MNHEY and SVGAGI. The CDR3 is 15 amino acids. V gave up 4 bases and J gave up 13 bases; unmatched junction bases: 15. The CDR3 nucleotides are TGTGCCAGCAGTTCGGGACAGAGTTTAATGAAAAGACTGTTTTTT. This encodes CASSSGQSLMKRLFF.

The chain carries TRBV5-6 and TRBJ2-3; 7 bases match TRBD1. The CDR3 has 16 residues. The trim removed 4 bases at V and 0 bases at J, leaving 8 bases unmatched. Germline-derived CDR1 and CDR2 are SGHDT and YYEEEE. DNA of the CDR3: TGTGCCAGCAGCCCCCCCGGGACAGCGAGCACAGATACGCAGTATTTT. It is translated as CASSPPGTASTDTQYF.

This chain joins TRBV7-9 and TRBJ1-2, with D possibly matching TRBD1 (5 bases). The CDR3 spans 16 residues. V lost 6 bases and J lost 3, with 20 bases in between. Germline CDR1 is SEHNR and CDR2 is FQNEAQ (reference sequence). This CDR3 is CASSRGSSTLHYGYTF. The CDR3 DNA sequence: TGTGCCAGCAGTCGGGGGTCAAGTACCCTACACTATGGCTACACCTTC.

The rearrangement uses TRBV5-5 and TRBJ1-6, with 9 bases fitting TRBD1. The CDR3 consists of 16 residues. V trimming: 4 bases; J trimming: 5 bases; junction bases outside the gene matches: 7. Germline V gene sequence: CDR1 SGHKS, CDR2 YYEKEE (reference sequence). The CDR3 spells CASSLPGTGNNSPLHF. The CDR3 DNA follows: TGTGCCAGCAGCCTCCCCGGGACAGGGAATAATTCACCCCTCCACTTT.

The chain carries TRBV19 and TRBJ2-3; D unclear. The CDR3 runs 14 residues. The germline CDR1 and CDR2 sequences are LNHDA and SQIVND (reference sequence). V lost 8 bases, J lost 0 bases, and 12 bases lay in between. CDR3 region: CASRFEASTDTQYF. The CDR3 coding sequence is TGTGCCAGTCGCTTCGAGGCCAGCACAGATACGCAGTATTTT. Full variable domain (rest looked up from reference TRBV19 and TRBJ2-3): DGGITQSPKYLFRKEGQNVTLSCEQNLNHDAMYWYRQDPGQGLRLIYYSQIVNDFQKGDIAEGYSVSREKKESFPLTVTSAQKNPTAFYLCASRFEASTDTQYFGPGTRLTVL.

V usage is TRBV28 and J usage is TRBJ2-1, with D perhaps TRBD1 (5 bases). The V and J ends lost 9 bases and 5 bases respectively, with 17 bases between them. This CDR3 contains 14 residues. Germline values: CDR1 MDHEN, CDR2 SYDVKM. The CDR3 is CASHRPLLNNEQFF. In DNA, the CDR3 is TGTGCCAGTCACAGGCCTTTACTCAACAATGAGCAGTTCTTC.

The rearrangement links TRBV7-2 to TRBJ1-2, with 11 nucleotides matching TRBD1. The CDR3 contains 14 residues. The J segment lost 8 bases and the V segment lost 5 bases, leaving 7 bases of the junction unmatched. Germline V CDR1 and CDR2: SGHTA, FQGNSA. The CDR3: CASSPGQGAVGYTF. As DNA, the CDR3 is TGTGCCAGCAGCCCCGGACAGGGGGCCGTGGGCTACACCTTC.

This clone was seen only a few times. The chain combines TRBV7-2 with TRBJ2-1; D might be TRBD2 (6 bases). V lost 5 bases to trimming and J lost 0 bases, with 20 bases between them. This CDR3 contains 18 residues. The germline V gene encodes CDR1 SGHTA and CDR2 FQGNSA. This chain's CDR3 is CASSPPRGGVRSYNEQFF. CDR3 in DNA: TGTGCCAGCAGCCCCCCCCGGGGCGGGGTCCGCTCCTACAATGAGCAGTTCTTC.

The chain joins TRBV9 to TRBJ1-1; D gene unclear. V lost 1 base, J lost 3 bases, and 13 bases lay in between. Germline CDR1 and CDR2: SGDLS and YYNGEE. The CDR3 is 15 residues long. The CDR3 is CASSVSFSEHTEAFF. The CDR3 coding sequence is TGTGCCAGCAGCGTATCGTTTAGCGAGCACACTGAAGCTTTCTTT.

The rearrangement links TRBV5-1 to TRBJ1-6, with TRBD1 matching over 9 bases. The V gene end was trimmed by 5 bases and the J gene end by 7 bases; junction bases not matched to a gene: 7. The germline CDR1 and CDR2 sequences are SGHRS and YFSETQ. The CDR3 has 15 amino acids. CDR3 protein: CASSPEDRGNSPLHF. In DNA form, the CDR3 reads TGCGCCAGCAGTCCGGAGGACAGGGGAAATTCACCCCTCCACTTT.

The chain couples TRBV19 to TRBJ1-1, with 9 bases aligning to TRBD1. With 1 base clipped from V and 0 bases from J, the junction kept 3 bases outside the gene matches. From germline, CDR1 is LNHDA and CDR2 SQIVND (reference sequence). This CDR3 contains 16 residues. CDR3: CASSIGGTGMNTEAFF. The CDR3 DNA reads TGTGCCAGTAGTATAGGGGGGACAGGGATGAACACTGAAGCTTTCTTT.

The chain has TRBV7-9 and TRBJ2-7; TRBD2 aligns across 8 bases. The CDR3 length is 15 residues. V was clipped by 5 bases and J by 5 bases; unmatched bases: 11. CDR1 SEHNR and CDR2 FQNEAQ come from the germline V gene (reference sequence). The CDR3 is CASSRPETSAHEQYF. As DNA, the CDR3 is TGTGCCAGCAGCCGCCCTGAGACTAGCGCCCACGAGCAGTACTTC.

This clone showed up just once. The DNA of the CDR3 is TGCGCCAGCAGCTTGGCTCCACAACCAGATACGCAGTATTTT. Translated, it gives CASSLAPQPDTQYF. V and J are TRBV5-1 and TRBJ2-3; D remains ambiguous. CDR3 length: 14 amino acids. V lost 0 bases to trimming and J lost 4 bases, with 9 bases between them. Germline V gives CDR1 SGHRS, CDR2 YFSETQ.

The rearrangement uses TRBV27 and TRBJ1-1; TRBD1 matches 8 bases. The CDR3 sequence is 13 residues long. Per germline, CDR1 MNHEY and CDR2 SMNVEV (reference sequence). J gave up 8 bases and V 4 bases, and 6 bases lay outside the gene matches. CDR3 region: CASSSRQGLEAFF. The CDR3, as DNA: TGTGCCAGCAGTTCTCGACAGGGGCTCGAAGCTTTCTTT.

The J gene is TRBJ2-3, the V gene TRBV3-1 (or the pseudogene TRBV3-2), with TRBD1 matching 8 bases. Germline assignment: CDR1 LGHDT and CDR2 YNNKEL (reference sequence). CDR3 size: 15 residues. V lost 5 bases, J lost 0 bases, and 4 bases stayed unmatched. The CDR3 DNA is TGTGCCAGCAGCGTGGGACAGGCTAGCACAGATACGCAGTATTTT. Amino acids: CASSVGQASTDTQYF.